This T cell receptor beta chain came from a study of blood T cell repertoires in COVID-19. Sequencing was performed with immunoSEQ multiplex PCR; in TCRdb, only in-frame clones are kept and a portion is missing. The sample lists about 200,000 clones; 75% to 90% were seen once. The junction had 3 bases not matched to a gene; V was cut back by 5 bases and J by 0 bases. The length of the CDR3 is 15 residues. Germline CDR1 is SGDLS and CDR2 is YYNGEE. The chain joins TRBV9 to TRBJ2-3, with TRBD2 identical over 10 bases. The TCR originated in a woman between 25 and 40 years old who had been exposed to COVID-19. Input material: PBMCs or T cells enriched from blood (not recorded which). CDR3 protein: CASSSSGGSTDTQYF. CDR3 DNA sequence: TGTGCCAGCAGTAGTAGCGGGGGGAGCACAGATACGCAGTATTTT.